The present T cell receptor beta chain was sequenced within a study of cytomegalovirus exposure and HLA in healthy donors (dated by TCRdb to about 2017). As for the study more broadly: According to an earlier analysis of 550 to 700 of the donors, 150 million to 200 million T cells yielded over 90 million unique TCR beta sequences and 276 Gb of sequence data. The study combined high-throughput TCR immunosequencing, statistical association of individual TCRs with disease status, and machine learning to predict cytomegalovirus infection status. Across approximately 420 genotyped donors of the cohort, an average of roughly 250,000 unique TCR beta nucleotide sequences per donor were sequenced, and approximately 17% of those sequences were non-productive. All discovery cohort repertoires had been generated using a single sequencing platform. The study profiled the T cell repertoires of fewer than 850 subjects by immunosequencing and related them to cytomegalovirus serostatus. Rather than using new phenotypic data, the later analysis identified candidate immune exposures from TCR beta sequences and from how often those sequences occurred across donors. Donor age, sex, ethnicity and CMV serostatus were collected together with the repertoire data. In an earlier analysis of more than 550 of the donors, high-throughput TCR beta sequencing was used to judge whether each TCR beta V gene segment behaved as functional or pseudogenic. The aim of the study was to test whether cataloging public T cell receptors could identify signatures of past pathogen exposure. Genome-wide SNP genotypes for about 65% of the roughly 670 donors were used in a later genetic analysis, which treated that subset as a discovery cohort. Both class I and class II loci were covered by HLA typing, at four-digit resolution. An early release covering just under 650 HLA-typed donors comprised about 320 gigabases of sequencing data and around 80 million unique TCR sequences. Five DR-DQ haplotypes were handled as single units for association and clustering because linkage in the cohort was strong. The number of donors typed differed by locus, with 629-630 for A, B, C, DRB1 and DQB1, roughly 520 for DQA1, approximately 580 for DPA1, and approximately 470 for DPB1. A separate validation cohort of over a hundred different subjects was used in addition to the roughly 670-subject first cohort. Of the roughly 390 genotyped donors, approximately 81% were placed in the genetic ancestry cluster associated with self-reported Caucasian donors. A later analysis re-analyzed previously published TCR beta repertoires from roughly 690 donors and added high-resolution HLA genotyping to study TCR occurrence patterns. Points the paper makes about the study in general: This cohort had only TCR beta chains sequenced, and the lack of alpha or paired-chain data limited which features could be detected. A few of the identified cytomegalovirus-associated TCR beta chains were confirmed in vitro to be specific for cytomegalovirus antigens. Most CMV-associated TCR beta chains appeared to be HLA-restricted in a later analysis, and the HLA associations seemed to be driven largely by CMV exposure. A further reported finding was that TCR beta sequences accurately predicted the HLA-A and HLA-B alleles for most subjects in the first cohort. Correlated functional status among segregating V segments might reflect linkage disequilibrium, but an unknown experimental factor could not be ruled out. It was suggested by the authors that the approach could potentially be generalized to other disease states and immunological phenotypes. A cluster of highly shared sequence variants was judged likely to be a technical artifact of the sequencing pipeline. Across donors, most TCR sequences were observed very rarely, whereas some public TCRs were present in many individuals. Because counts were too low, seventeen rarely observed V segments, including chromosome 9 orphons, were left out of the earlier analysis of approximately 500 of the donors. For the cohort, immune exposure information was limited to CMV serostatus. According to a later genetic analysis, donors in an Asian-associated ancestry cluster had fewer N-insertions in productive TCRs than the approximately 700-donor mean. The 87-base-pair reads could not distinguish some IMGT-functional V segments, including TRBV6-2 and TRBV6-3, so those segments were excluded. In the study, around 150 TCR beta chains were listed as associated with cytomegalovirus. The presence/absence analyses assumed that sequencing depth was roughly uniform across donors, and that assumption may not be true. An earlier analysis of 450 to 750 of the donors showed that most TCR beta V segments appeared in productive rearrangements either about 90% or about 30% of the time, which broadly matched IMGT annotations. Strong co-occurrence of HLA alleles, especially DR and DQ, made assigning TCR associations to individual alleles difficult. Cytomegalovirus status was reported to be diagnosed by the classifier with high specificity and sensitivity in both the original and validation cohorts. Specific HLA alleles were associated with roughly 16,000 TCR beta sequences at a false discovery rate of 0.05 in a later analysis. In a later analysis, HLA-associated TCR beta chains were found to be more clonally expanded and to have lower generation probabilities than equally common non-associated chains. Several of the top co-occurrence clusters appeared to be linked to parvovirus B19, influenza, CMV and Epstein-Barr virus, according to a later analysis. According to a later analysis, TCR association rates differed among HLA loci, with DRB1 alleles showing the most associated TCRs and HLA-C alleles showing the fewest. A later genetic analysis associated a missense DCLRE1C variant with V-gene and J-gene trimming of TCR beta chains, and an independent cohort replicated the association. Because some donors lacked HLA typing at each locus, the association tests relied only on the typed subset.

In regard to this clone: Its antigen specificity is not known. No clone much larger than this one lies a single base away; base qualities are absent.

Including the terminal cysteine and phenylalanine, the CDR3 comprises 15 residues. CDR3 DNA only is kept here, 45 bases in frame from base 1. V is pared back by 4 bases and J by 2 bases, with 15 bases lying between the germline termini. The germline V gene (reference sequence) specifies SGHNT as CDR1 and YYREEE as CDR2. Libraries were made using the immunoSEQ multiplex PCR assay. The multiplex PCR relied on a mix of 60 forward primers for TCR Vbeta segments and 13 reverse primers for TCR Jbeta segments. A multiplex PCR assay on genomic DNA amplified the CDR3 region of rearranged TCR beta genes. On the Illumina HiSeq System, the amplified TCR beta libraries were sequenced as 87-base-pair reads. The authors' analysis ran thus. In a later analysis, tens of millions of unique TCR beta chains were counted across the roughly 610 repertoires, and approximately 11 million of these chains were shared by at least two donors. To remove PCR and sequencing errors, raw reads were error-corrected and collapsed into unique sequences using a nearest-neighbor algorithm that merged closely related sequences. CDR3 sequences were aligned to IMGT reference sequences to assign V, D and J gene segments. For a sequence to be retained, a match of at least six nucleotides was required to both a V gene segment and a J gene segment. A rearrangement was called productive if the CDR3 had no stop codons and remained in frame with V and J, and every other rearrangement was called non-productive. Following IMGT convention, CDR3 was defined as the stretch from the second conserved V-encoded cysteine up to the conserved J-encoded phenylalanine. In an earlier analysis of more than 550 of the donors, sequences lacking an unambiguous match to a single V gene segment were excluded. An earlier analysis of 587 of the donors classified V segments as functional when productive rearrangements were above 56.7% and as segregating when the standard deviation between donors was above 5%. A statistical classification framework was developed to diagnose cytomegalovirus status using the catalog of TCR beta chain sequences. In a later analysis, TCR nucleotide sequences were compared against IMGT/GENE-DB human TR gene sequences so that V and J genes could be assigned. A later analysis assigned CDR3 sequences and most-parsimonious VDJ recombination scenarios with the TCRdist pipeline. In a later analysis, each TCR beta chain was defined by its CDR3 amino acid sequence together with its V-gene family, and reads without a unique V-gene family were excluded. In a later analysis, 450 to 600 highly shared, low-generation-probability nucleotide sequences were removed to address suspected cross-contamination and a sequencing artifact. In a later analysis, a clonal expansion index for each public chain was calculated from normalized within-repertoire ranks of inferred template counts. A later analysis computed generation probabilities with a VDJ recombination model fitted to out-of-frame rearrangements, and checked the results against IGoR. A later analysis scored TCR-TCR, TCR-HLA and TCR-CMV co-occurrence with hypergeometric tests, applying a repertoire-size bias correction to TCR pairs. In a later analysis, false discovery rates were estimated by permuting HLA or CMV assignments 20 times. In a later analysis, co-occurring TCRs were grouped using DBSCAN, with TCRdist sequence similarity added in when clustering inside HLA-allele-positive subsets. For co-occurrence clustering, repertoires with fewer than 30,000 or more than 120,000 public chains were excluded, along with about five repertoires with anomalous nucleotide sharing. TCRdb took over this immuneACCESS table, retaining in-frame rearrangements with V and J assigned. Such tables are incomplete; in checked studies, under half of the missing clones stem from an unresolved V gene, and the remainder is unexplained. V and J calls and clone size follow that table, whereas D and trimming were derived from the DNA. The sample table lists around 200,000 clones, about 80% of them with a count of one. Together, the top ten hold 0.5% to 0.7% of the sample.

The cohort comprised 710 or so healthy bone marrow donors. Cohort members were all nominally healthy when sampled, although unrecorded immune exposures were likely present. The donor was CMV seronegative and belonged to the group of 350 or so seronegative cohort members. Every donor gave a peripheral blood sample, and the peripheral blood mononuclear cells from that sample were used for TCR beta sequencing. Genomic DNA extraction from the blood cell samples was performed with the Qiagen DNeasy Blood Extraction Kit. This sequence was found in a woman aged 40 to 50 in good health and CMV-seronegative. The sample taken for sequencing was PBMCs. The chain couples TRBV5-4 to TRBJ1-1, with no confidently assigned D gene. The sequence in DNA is TGTGCCAGCAGCCTACGCCTGGGCAGCAACACTGAAGCTTTCTTT. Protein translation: CASSLRLGSNTEAFF.